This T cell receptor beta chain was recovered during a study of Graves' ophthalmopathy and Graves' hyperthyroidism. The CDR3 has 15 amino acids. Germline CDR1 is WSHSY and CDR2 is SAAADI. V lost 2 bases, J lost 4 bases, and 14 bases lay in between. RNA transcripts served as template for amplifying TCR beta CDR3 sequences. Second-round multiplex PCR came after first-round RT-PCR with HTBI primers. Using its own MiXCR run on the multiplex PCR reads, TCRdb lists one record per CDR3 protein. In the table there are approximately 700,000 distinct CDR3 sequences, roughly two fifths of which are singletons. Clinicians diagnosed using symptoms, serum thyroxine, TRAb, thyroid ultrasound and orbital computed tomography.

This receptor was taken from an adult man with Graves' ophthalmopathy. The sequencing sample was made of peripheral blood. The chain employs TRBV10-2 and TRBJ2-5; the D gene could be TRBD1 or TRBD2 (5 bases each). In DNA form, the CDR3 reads TGCGCCAGCAGTGAGACCGGGACGGCGGGAGAGACCCAGTACTTC. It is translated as CASSETGTAGETQYF.